Below, 21 T cell receptor beta chains from the same sample are listed, as sequenced in a study of technical replicates of blood from several donors. The protocol was immunoSEQ multiplex PCR, while the TCRdb copy is restricted to in-frame clones and leaves out a portion. The repertoire consists of over 50,000 clones, with approximately 89% occurring once and the leading ten covering roughly 5.6%. The specimen was PBMCs. The receptors come from a human donor in good health. Some clones in this sample may be carry-over from other donors' samples.

This rearrangement joins TRBV7-3 to TRBJ2-3; TRBD2 matches at 13 bases. Germline V gene data show CDR1 as SGHTA and CDR2 as FQGTGA. CDR3 length equals 17 residues. With 3 bases clipped from V and 9 bases from J, the junction kept 12 bases outside the gene matches. Here the CDR3 reads CASSFFPLTSGRRTQYF. The CDR3 coding sequence is TGTGCCAGCAGCTTCTTCCCTTTGACTAGCGGGAGGCGCACGCAGTATTTT. Full variable domain (remainder filled in from reference TRBV7-3 and TRBJ2-3): GAGVSQTPSNKVTEKGKYVELRCDPISGHTALYWYRQSLGQGPEFLIYFQGTGAADDSGLPNDRFFAVRPEGSVSTLKIQRTERGDSAVYLCASSFFPLTSGRRTQYFGPGTRLTVL.

This rearrangement joins TRBV30 to TRBJ2-7; 8 nucleotides align to TRBD2. The ends lost 0 bases at V and 1 base at J; junction bases unmatched: 5. Looked up from germline, CDR1 is GTSNPN and CDR2 is SVGIG (reference sequence). The CDR3 runs 15 residues. The chain's CDR3 is CAWSVMAGGSYEQYF. CDR3 DNA: TGTGCCTGGAGTGTAATGGCGGGAGGTTCCTACGAGCAGTACTTC.

This chain joins TRBV29-1 and TRBJ1-2, with a possible D match to TRBD1 (5 bases). Per germline, CDR1 SQVTM and CDR2 ANQGSEA. This CDR3 spans 12 amino acids. With 3 bases removed from V and 8 bases from J, the gap between germline ends came to 13 bases. This chain's CDR3 is CSVDGRVKGYTF. Here the CDR3 DNA reads TGCAGCGTTGACGGCAGGGTGAAGGGCTACACCTTC.

This clone was counted a single time. The V call is TRBV7-2, the J call TRBJ2-7; 7 bases align to TRBD2. This CDR3 has 15 amino acids. CDR1 and CDR2 (germline): SGHTA, FQGNSA. With V trimmed by 2 bases and J by 5 bases, 9 bases remained unmatched. The CDR3 region has the DNA TGTGCCAGCAGCTTAATGGCGGGAGATCAGGACGAGCAGTACTTC. It codes for CASSLMAGDQDEQYF.

V is TRBV18 and J is TRBJ1-2; D might be TRBD1 (6 bases). Trimming left V 2 bases short and J 2 bases short, with 15 bases between. Looked up from germline, CDR1 is KGHSH and CDR2 is LQKENI. The CDR3 has 16 residues. The CDR3 DNA is TGTGCCAGCTCACCAATAACAGGGACGGGAAACTATGGCTACACCTTC. Protein product: CASSPITGTGNYGYTF.

The chain uses TRBV12-5 and TRBJ2-2; D gene uncertain. There are 11 residues in the CDR3. Per the germline V gene, CDR1 is LGHNT and CDR2 is FRNRAP. With 1 base removed from V and 10 bases from J, the gap between germline ends came to 4 bases. CDR3 protein: CASGLDLELFF. Here the CDR3 DNA reads TGTGCTAGTGGTTTGGATCTGGAGCTGTTTTTT.

The chain couples TRBV5-1 to TRBJ2-7; 7 nucleotides line up with TRBD2. V was pared by 0 bases and J by 3 bases, with 3 bases of the junction left unmatched. In germline, CDR1 is SGHRS, CDR2 YFSETQ. The CDR3 consists of 14 residues. The CDR3 spells CASSLVASGYEQYF. CDR3 sequence (DNA): TGCGCCAGCAGCTTGGTGGCTAGCGGCTACGAGCAGTACTTC.

This clone turned up a few times. V and J are TRBV14 and TRBJ1-2; D gene uncertain. Germline CDR1 SGHDN, CDR2 FVKESK. V was trimmed by 1 base and J by 4 bases, leaving 7 bases between them. The CDR3 has 13 amino acids. DNA of the CDR3: TGTGCCAGCAGCCAAGTAGCCTCCTATGGCTACACCTTC. Translation gives CASSQVASYGYTF.

The V and J genes are TRBV4-2 and TRBJ2-3, with TRBD2 matching 11 bases. V gave up 1 base and J gave up 4 bases; unmatched junction bases: 7. From germline, CDR1 is LGHNA and CDR2 YNFKEQ. CDR3 length equals 17 residues. CDR3 amino acids: CASSQVSGTSGADTQYF. The CDR3 nucleotides read TGTGCCAGCAGCCAAGTCTCAGGGACTAGCGGAGCAGATACGCAGTATTTT.

V is TRBV15 and J is TRBJ2-7; TRBD1 agrees at 9 bases. The ends lost 0 bases at V and 6 bases at J; junction bases unmatched: 15. Germline V gene data show CDR1 as LNHNV and CDR2 as YYDKDF (reference sequence). The CDR3 extends over 18 amino acids. Here the CDR3 DNA reads TGTGCCACCAGCAGAGACCCGGGACAGGGTGGGAATAGAGGCGAGCAGTACTTC. This gives the protein CATSRDPGQGGNRGEQYF.

J is TRBJ1-2 and V is TRBV5-1; 7 bases are a match to TRBD1. Germline V CDR1 and CDR2: SGHRS, YFSETQ. Trimming removed 4 bases from V and 2 bases from J; junction bases left unmatched: 5. This CDR3 has 14 amino acids. CDR3 residues: CASSPTTGNYGYTF. For the CDR3, the DNA is TGCGCCAGCAGCCCAACGACAGGGAACTATGGCTACACCTTC.

This sequence joins TRBV12-2 and TRBJ2-5; the table's D call, TRBD1, was not checked against the DNA. TRBV12-2 is reported as a pseudogene. The CDR3 is 15 residues long. CDR3 amino acids: CASRLARTGQETQYF. In DNA form, the CDR3 reads TGTGCAAGTCGCTTAGCTCGAACAGGGCAAGAGACCCAGTACTTC.

This sequence joins TRBV7-3 and TRBJ2-1, with 8 bases that match TRBD2. Losses at the gene ends were 5 bases for V and 1 base for J; bases not matched to a gene: 7. This CDR3 is 16 amino acids long. Germline V CDR1 and CDR2: SGHTA, FQGTGA. This CDR3 reads CASSLRSGGSYNEQFF. CDR3 nucleotides: TGTGCCAGCAGCCTGCGGAGCGGGGGATCCTACAATGAGCAGTTCTTC.

This chain links TRBV7-3 with TRBJ1-1, with D uncertain. Germline values: CDR1 SGHTA, CDR2 FQGTGA. The CDR3 has 13 residues. V shed 2 bases and J shed 5 bases, with 9 bases lying between them. The CDR3 protein is CASSLSVTTEAFF. In DNA form, the CDR3 reads TGTGCCAGCAGCTTATCTGTGACAACTGAAGCTTTCTTT.

The genes are TRBV5-6 and TRBJ1-2, with D uncertain. Trimming shortened V by 4 bases and J by 2 bases, and 15 bases separated the two germline ends. Looked up from germline, CDR1 is SGHDT and CDR2 is YYEEEE. This CDR3 contains 15 residues. CDR3: CASSPLTLSNYGYTF. DNA for the CDR3: TGTGCCAGCAGCCCCCTAACCCTCTCCAACTATGGCTACACCTTC.

The chain employs TRBV11-2 and TRBJ2-7, with unresolved D. CDR1 and CDR2 from the germline V gene are SGHAT and FQNNGV. V lost 0 bases, J lost 2 bases, and 5 bases lay in between. The CDR3 consists of 13 residues. The CDR3 loop reads CASSLEFTYEQYF. CDR3 DNA sequence: TGTGCCAGCAGCTTAGAGTTTACCTACGAGCAGTACTTC.

The chain joins TRBV9 to TRBJ2-3; TRBD2 matches 11 bases. The length of the CDR3 is 20 residues. The trim removed 3 bases at V and 0 bases at J, leaving 15 bases unmatched. The V gene's germline CDR1 is SGDLS and CDR2 YYNGEE. The CDR3 spells CASSAGLAGRHAQSTDTQYF. CDR3 coding DNA: TGTGCCAGCAGCGCTGGACTAGCGGGCCGACATGCCCAGAGCACAGATACGCAGTATTTT.

The J gene is TRBJ1-2, the V gene TRBV6-5, with D maybe TRBD1 (6 bases). From germline, CDR1 is MNHEY and CDR2 SVGAGI. V lost 0 bases, J lost 2 bases, and 10 bases lay in between. The CDR3 loop spans 15 amino acids. The CDR3 region is CASSYSRGHNYGYTF. CDR3 coding DNA: TGTGCCAGCAGTTACTCCCGGGGACACAACTATGGCTACACCTTC.

The chain employs TRBV5-6 and TRBJ1-2, with TRBD1 matching over 7 bases. Germline V gives CDR1 SGHDT, CDR2 YYEEEE. CDR3 size: 15 residues. V was clipped by 4 bases and J by 4 bases; unmatched bases: 10. CDR3 loop: CASSPEMGQPYGYTF. The DNA for the CDR3 is TGTGCCAGCAGCCCGGAAATGGGACAGCCCTATGGCTACACCTTC.

This chain links TRBV7-2 with TRBJ2-5; D gene unclear. The CDR3 totals 14 residues. Per the germline V gene, CDR1 is SGHTA and CDR2 is FQGNSA. The V end was cut by 3 bases, the J end by 0 bases, with 8 bases between. The CDR3 spells CASSFTVYQETQYF. CDR3 bases: TGTGCCAGCAGCTTCACAGTATACCAAGAGACCCAGTACTTC.

The rearrangement links TRBV7-9 to TRBJ1-2, with D possibly being TRBD1 (6 bases). CDR1 and CDR2 from the germline V gene are SEHNR and FQNEAQ (reference sequence). Trimming took 2 bases from V and 2 from J, leaving 9 bases between them. The CDR3 is made up of 14 amino acids. The CDR3 loop reads CASSLRGQNYGYTF. The CDR3 coding sequence is TGTGCCAGCAGCTTACGCGGACAGAACTATGGCTACACCTTC.